This is a list of T cell receptor beta chains from one sample in a study of blood T cell repertoires in COVID-19. Generated by immunoSEQ multiplex PCR, the TCRdb table keeps only in-frame clones and is missing some. Here the sample spans under 150,000 clones, 85% being singletons. The sequencing input was peripheral blood. The receptors were gathered from a woman aged 55 to 70 with COVID-19, enrolled during active disease. Each CDR3 is given with its conserved first and last residue. A D gene is named only where the DNA matches it firmly. Clone size is given for some rows only: seen once, a few or many times, or a class if the clone is expanded.

-,TRBD1,TRBV7-2,TRBJ1-6,TGTGCCAGCAGCTGGACAGGAGGATCTAATTCACCCCTCCACTTT,CASSWTGGSNSPLHF
-,-,TRBV30,TRBJ1-3,TGTGCCTGGAGTGCAGAGAGGGGGTCTGGAAACACCATATATTTT,CAWSAERGSGNTIYF
once,-,TRBV4-3,TRBJ1-5,TGCGCCAGCAGCCAAGATAGGCGGCAACGAGGTAATCAGCCCCAGCATTTT,CASSQDRRQRGNQPQHF
-,-,TRBV5-4,TRBJ1-5,TGTGCCAGCAGCTCCGGGGGGGAGTATCAGCCCCAGCATTTT,CASSSGGEYQPQHF
-,-,TRBV5-1,TRBJ2-7,TGCGCCAGCAGCTTGGAGACAGGACGATCCTACGAGCAGTACTTC,CASSLETGRSYEQYF
-,TRBD1,TRBV14,TRBJ2-5,TGTGCCAGCAGCCAACTGGACAGGGGTGAGGAGACCCAGTACTTC,CASSQLDRGEETQYF
-,TRBD1,TRBV10-3,TRBJ1-1,TGTGCCATCAGCACCGGGACAGTGAACACTGAAGCTTTCTTT,CAISTGTVNTEAFF
-,-,TRBV11-2,TRBJ1-4,TGTGCCAGCAGCTTAGAGCTAGCAGGGGCCAGGGAAAAACTGTTTTTT,CASSLELAGAREKLFF
-,-,TRBV24-1,TRBJ2-7,TGTGCCACCAGTGATTCGGGTTCAGTTAACGAGCAGTACTTC,CATSDSGSVNEQYF
-,TRBD1,TRBV6-5,TRBJ1-1,TGTGCCAGCCAAACAGGGGTTACTGAAGCTTTCTTT,CASQTGVTEAFF
-,-,TRBV27,TRBJ2-5,TGTGCCAGCAGTTTATCAGGGGGAGCAGAGACCCAGTACTTC,CASSLSGGAETQYF
few,TRBD1,TRBV5-4,TRBJ2-7,TGTGCCAGCACCCCGGGGACAGGGGCACCCGAGCAGTACTTC,CASTPGTGAPEQYF
-,-,TRBV7-9,TRBJ1-4,TGTGCCAGCAGCCAAGAGGGGGATGAAAAACTGTTTTTT,CASSQEGDEKLFF
-,TRBD1,TRBV18,TRBJ1-1,TGTGCCAGCTCACTACGTCTTGGACAGGGGATTCGGGTTCGAGACACTGAAGCTTTCTTT,CASSLRLGQGIRVRDTEAFF
-,-,TRBV12-3/TRBV12-4,TRBJ1-5,TGTGCCAGCAGTTTAGAAGGCGGCCAGCCCCAGCATTTT,CASSLEGGQPQHF
-,-,TRBV7-8,TRBJ1-4,TGTGCCAGCAGCTTAGCGGGAAGGGGGGGACTTTATGAAAAACTGTTTTTT,CASSLAGRGGLYEKLFF
-,TRBD1,TRBV6-5,TRBJ2-7,TGTGCCAGCAGCTCCACAGGGGCCCCCCCTTACGAGCAGTACTTC,CASSSTGAPPYEQYF
-,TRBD1,TRBV5-6,TRBJ1-1,TGTGCCAGCAGCCAGGGACAGGGGGCCGGGGCTTTCTTT,CASSQGQGAGAFF
few,TRBD1,TRBV6-5,TRBJ2-2,TGTGCCAGCAGTTACTCGACAGGGGGCCCCACCGGGGAGCTGTTTTTT,CASSYSTGGPTGELFF
once,-,TRBV7-9,TRBJ1-1,TGTGCCAGCAAAGCGGCGGCGAACACTGAAGCTTTCTTT,CASKAAANTEAFF
few,-,TRBV7-6,TRBJ1-5,TGTGCCAGCAGCTTGGGGGGGAGGACAGATAGCAATCAGCCCCAGCATTTT,CASSLGGRTDSNQPQHF
-,-,TRBV4-1,TRBJ2-2,TGCGCCAGCAGCCCCTCGAGGACGAACACCGGGGAGCTGTTTTTT,CASSPSRTNTGELFF
-,-,TRBV6-5,TRBJ1-3,TGTGCCAGCAGGCCGTGGGGGGCTGGAAACACCATATATTTT,CASRPWGAGNTIYF
-,TRBD1,TRBV7-3,TRBJ2-1,TGTGCCAGCAGGCGGACAGGGGAAGGCGATGAGCAGTTCTTC,CASRRTGEGDEQFF
-,TRBD1,TRBV30,TRBJ1-4,TGTGCCTGGAGTAAAGGCACAGGGGGCGAGGGTGAAAAACTGTTTTTT,CAWSKGTGGEGEKLFF
-,TRBD1,TRBV10-2,TRBJ1-2,TGCGCCAGCAGTGAAGGACAGGGAGAACTCTATGGCTACACCTTC,CASSEGQGELYGYTF
-,TRBD1,TRBV5-1,TRBJ2-4,TGCGCCAGCAGCCCGGGGGACAGGGTGCAAAACATTCAGTACTTC,CASSPGDRVQNIQYF
few,TRBD1,TRBV5-5,TRBJ1-2,TGTGCCAGCAGCCCTGGGGGCACAGGGGGCTCCTATGGCTACACCTTC,CASSPGGTGGSYGYTF
-,-,TRBV27,TRBJ1-6,TGTGCCAGCAGTTTGCAACATTCCAATTCACCCCTCCACTTT,CASSLQHSNSPLHF
once,TRBD1,TRBV4-3,TRBJ2-1,TGCGCCAGCAGCCCGCAGAACAGGGGTAATGAGCAGTTCTTC,CASSPQNRGNEQFF
-,-,TRBV19,TRBJ2-4,TGTGCCAGTAGGATTCAGGGTTTAGCCAAAAACATTCAGTACTTC,CASRIQGLAKNIQYF
-,TRBD1,TRBV30,TRBJ1-1,TGTGCCTGGAAGAGGGACAGGGGCCTCAAGAACACTGAAGCTTTCTTT,CAWKRDRGLKNTEAFF
-,-,TRBV5-5,TRBJ2-3,TGTGCCAGCCCCGCCGAGAGCGGAGATACGCAGTATTTT,CASPAESGDTQYF
-,TRBD1,TRBV11-1,TRBJ2-1,TGTGCCAGCAGCTCCCGGACAGGGTACAATGGGCAGTTCTTC,CASSSRTGYNGQFF
many,TRBD2,TRBV11-3,TRBJ2-2,TGTGCCAGCAGCTTAGGAGGGACTAGGGCCACCGGGGAGCTGTTTTTT,CASSLGGTRATGELFF
-,-,TRBV6-5,TRBJ2-7,TGTGCCAGCAGGCAGAATTACTACGAGCAGTACTTC,CASRQNYYEQYF
-,-,TRBV7-9,TRBJ2-7,TGTGCCAGCACCTGGATACAGGGCAACGAGCAGTACTTC,CASTWIQGNEQYF
once,TRBD2,TRBV27,TRBJ2-3,TGTGCCAGCAGTCGTCCGGGACTAGCGGTTAGCACAGATACGCAGTATTTT,CASSRPGLAVSTDTQYF
-,-,TRBV6-5,TRBJ1-1,TGTGCCAGCAGTTACTGGGGCGGGGTAGTATTT,CASSYWGGVVF
-,-,TRBV5-6,TRBJ1-1,TGTGCCAGCAGCTTTGGGGGCCGCCTCATGAACACTGAAGCTTTCTTT,CASSFGGRLMNTEAFF
once,TRBD2,TRBV9,TRBJ2-1,TGTGCCAGCAGCGAGACTAGCGGGGAGCAGTTCTTC,CASSETSGEQFF
few,-,TRBV4-1,TRBJ2-1,TGCGCCAGCAGCCACCGGGACAACCCGTCTCATGAGCAGTTCTTC,CASSHRDNPSHEQFF
-,-,TRBV27,TRBJ1-1,TGTGCCAGCAGTTTCGGACAGGAAGCTTTCTTT,CASSFGQEAFF
-,TRBD2,TRBV5-4,TRBJ2-7,TGTGCCAGCAGCCCGGTCGCTAGCGGGGGCTACGAGCAGTACTTC,CASSPVASGGYEQYF
-,-,TRBV6-1,TRBJ1-5,TGTGCCAGCAGTGAAAGGGAGCATCAGCCCCAGCATTTT,CASSEREHQPQHF
-,TRBD2,TRBV20-1,TRBJ2-1,TGCAGTGCTAGTCAGCGGGGGGGCTCCTACAATGAGCAGTTCTTC,CSASQRGGSYNEQFF
few,-,TRBV9,TRBJ1-5,TGTGCCAGCAGCCAGGGGTCGGGGCCGAATAGCAATCAGCCCCAGCATTTT,CASSQGSGPNSNQPQHF
-,TRBD2,TRBV11-2,TRBJ2-5,TGTGCCAGCAGCCCCTTATTTAGCGGGGGGTTGTGGAAGACCCAGTACTTC,CASSPLFSGGLWKTQYF
-,-,TRBV5-1,TRBJ1-5,TGCGCCAGCAGCTTGTCTTCAGGGGATGGGCAGCCCCAGCATTTT,CASSLSSGDGQPQHF
once,-,TRBV6-2/TRBV6-3,TRBJ1-2,TGTGCCAGCAGTCCCGGGAGAGATAATAACTATGGCTACACCTTC,CASSPGRDNNYGYTF
once,-,TRBV19,TRBJ2-5,TGTGCCAGTATGGAGACGCAGGGCGCTTCGGAGACCCAGTACTTC,CASMETQGASETQYF
many,-,TRBV7-7,TRBJ2-5,TGTGCTAGCAGCTTAGCGTTGCAGGGGCTCCAAGAGACCCAGTACTTC,CASSLALQGLQETQYF
-,-,TRBV29-1,TRBJ1-2,TGCAGCGTCCCCCTCCGCGGGGAGTATGGCTACACCTTC,CSVPLRGEYGYTF
-,TRBD1,TRBV6-5,TRBJ1-3,TGTGCCAGCAGGCCGGACAGGGGATCTGGAAACACCATATATTTT,CASRPDRGSGNTIYF
-,-,TRBV24-1,TRBJ2-5,TGTGCCACCAGTGAACGCGGTGAGACCCAGTACTTC,CATSERGETQYF